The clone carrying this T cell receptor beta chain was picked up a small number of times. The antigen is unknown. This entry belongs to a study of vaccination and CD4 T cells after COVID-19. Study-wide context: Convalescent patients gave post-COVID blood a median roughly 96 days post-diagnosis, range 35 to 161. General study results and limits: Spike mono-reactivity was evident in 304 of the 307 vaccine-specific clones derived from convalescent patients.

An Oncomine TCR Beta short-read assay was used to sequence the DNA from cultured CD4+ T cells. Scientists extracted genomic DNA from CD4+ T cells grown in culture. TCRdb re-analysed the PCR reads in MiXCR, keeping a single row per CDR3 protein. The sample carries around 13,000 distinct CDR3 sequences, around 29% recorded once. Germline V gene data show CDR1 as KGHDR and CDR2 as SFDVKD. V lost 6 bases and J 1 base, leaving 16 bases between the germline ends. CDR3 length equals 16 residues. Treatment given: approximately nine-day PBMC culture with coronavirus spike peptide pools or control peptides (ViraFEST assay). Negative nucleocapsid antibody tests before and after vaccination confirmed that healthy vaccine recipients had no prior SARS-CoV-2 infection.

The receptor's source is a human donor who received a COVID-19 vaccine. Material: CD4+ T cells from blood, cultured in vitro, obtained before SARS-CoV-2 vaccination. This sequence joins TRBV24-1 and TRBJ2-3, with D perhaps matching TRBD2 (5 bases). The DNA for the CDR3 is TGTGCCACCAGTAAGTCCTCGGGGTATGGCACAGATACGCAGTATTTT. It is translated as CATSKSSGYGTDTQYF.